What follows are 14 T cell receptor beta chains derived from one specimen sequenced in a study of shared clonotypes between healthy human individuals. Sequencing used immunoSEQ multiplex PCR; TCRdb keeps in-frame clones, though not all of them. The table includes over a million clones, approximately 96% detected once. The sample comprised naive CD4+ T cells sorted from blood. The subset denotes: CD45RA+ positively selected. These receptor sequences come from a man aged 25-45 years in good health.

The chain has TRBV2 and TRBJ1-1; D is possibly TRBD1 (5 bases). Germline CDR1 and CDR2: SNHLY and FYNNEI. This CDR3 comprises 13 residues. Deletions cut 5 bases from V and 7 bases from J, with 14 bases between. This CDR3 is CASSQGFRGEAFF. The CDR3 DNA sequence: TGTGCCAGCAGTCAAGGTTTTAGGGGTGAAGCTTTCTTT.

The chain joins TRBV2 to TRBJ1-1; D possibly corresponds to TRBD1 (6 bases). The CDR3 extends over 18 amino acids. Germline assignment: CDR1 SNHLY and CDR2 FYNNEI. Trimming took 3 bases from V and 4 from J, leaving 24 bases between them. CDR3 bases: TGTGCCAGCAGTGATGGCGGGGGGCAGAGGGCACTGCGCACTGAAGCTTTCTTT. This translates into CASSDGGGQRALRTEAFF.

V is TRBV28 and J is TRBJ1-2; D possibly corresponds to TRBD1 (5 bases). V dropped 6 bases and J dropped 4 bases, with 12 bases sitting between them. This CDR3 has 13 amino acids. Germline values: CDR1 MDHEN, CDR2 SYDVKM. DNA for the CDR3: TGTGCCAGCAGCGTGGGGCGCTCCTATGGCTACACCTTC. This gives the protein CASSVGRSYGYTF.

V is TRBV6-5 and J is TRBJ2-1, with 8 bases identical to TRBD2. With 5 bases clipped from V and 9 bases from J, the junction kept 9 bases outside the gene matches. This CDR3 comprises 14 residues. Germline V lookup: CDR1 MNHEY, CDR2 SVGAGI. This chain's CDR3 is CASSPSGSLGEQFF. The CDR3 DNA reads TGTGCCAGCAGTCCGAGCGGGAGTTTAGGTGAGCAGTTCTTC.

This sequence joins TRBV19 and TRBJ1-2; TRBD1 is a possible D gene (5 bases). V gave up 4 bases and J gave up 8 bases, with 17 bases separating them. Germline V gives CDR1 LNHDA, CDR2 SQIVND (reference sequence). The CDR3 runs to 14 residues. In DNA form, the CDR3 reads TGTGCCAGTAGTACAGGGTTTTGGATTTCGGGCTACACCTTC. Protein product: CASSTGFWISGYTF.

The genes are TRBV19 and TRBJ2-7; no reliable D call. This CDR3 contains 14 residues. V lost 3 bases and J lost 4, with 13 bases in between. Germline CDR1 LNHDA, CDR2 SQIVND (reference sequence). CDR3 region: CASSIEYQDYEQYF. The CDR3 bases are TGTGCCAGTAGTATTGAGTATCAGGATTACGAGCAGTACTTC.

This clone was detected once. The rearrangement uses TRBV28 and TRBJ2-7, with a tentative D call TRBD2 (5 bases). The V end lost 2 bases, the J end lost 5 bases, and 13 bases lay between the germline ends. In germline, CDR1 is MDHEN, CDR2 SYDVKM. This CDR3 comprises 14 residues. CDR3 protein: CASSLIRWGDEQYF. In DNA, the CDR3 is TGTGCCAGCAGTTTAATAAGATGGGGAGACGAGCAGTACTTC.

This chain joins TRBV7-9 and TRBJ1-2, with 8 bases lining up with TRBD1. With V trimmed by 5 bases and J by 12 bases, 8 bases remained unmatched. The germline V gene has CDR1 SEHNR and CDR2 FQNEAQ (reference sequence). The CDR3 extends over 12 amino acids. The CDR3 DNA follows: TGTGCCAGCAGCCCATCGGGGACAGGAAACACCTTC. Residues: CASSPSGTGNTF.

This sequence joins TRBV7-2 and TRBJ2-5; a possible D gene is TRBD2 (5 bases). CDR3 length: 15 amino acids. CDR1 and CDR2 (germline): SGHTA, FQGNSA. V lost 1 base and J lost 9, with 18 bases in between. The CDR3 loop reads CASSLGQRPFHSQYF. In DNA, the CDR3 is TGTGCCAGCAGCTTAGGCCAGCGGCCGTTTCACTCCCAGTACTTC. The variable domain in full, completed from reference TRBV7-2 and TRBJ2-5, reads GAGVSQSPSNKVTEKGKDVELRCDPISGHTALYWYRQSLGQGLEFLIYFQGNSAPDKSGLPSDRFSAERTGGSVSTLTIQRTQQEDSAVYLCASSLGQRPFHSQYFGPGTRLLVL.

This CDR3 reads CASSHASGSVDTQYF. The DNA for the CDR3 is TGCGCCAGCAGCCACGCTAGCGGGAGTGTAGATACGCAGTATTTT. The V call is TRBV4-3, the J call TRBJ2-3; 10 bases align to TRBD2. There are 15 residues in the CDR3. Germline-derived CDR1 and CDR2 are LGHNA and YSLEER. V was clipped by 3 bases and J by 5 bases; unmatched bases: 5.

This chain uses TRBV6-4 with TRBJ1-1; 9 nucleotides line up with TRBD1. CDR3 length: 16 amino acids. V lost 4 bases, J lost 1 base, and 7 bases stayed unmatched. The germline V gene encodes CDR1 MRHNA and CDR2 SNTAGT. CDR3 bases: TGTGCCAGCAGTGTCTTACCGGGACAGGGGAACACTGAAGCTTTCTTT. It codes for CASSVLPGQGNTEAFF.

This chain joins TRBV5-4 and TRBJ2-7; TRBD2 matches 11 bases. Germline assignment: CDR1 SGHNT and CDR2 YYREEE (reference sequence). The CDR3 has 16 residues. V lost 1 base, J lost 4 bases, and 7 bases stayed unmatched. The chain's CDR3 is CASSLTSGSTQYEQYF. As DNA, the CDR3 is TGTGCCAGCAGCTTGACTAGCGGGAGTACGCAATACGAGCAGTACTTC.

The chain uses TRBV28 and TRBJ2-2, with D unresolved. The CDR3 has 14 amino acids. Germline CDR1 and CDR2: MDHEN and SYDVKM. Deletions cut 8 bases from V and 0 bases from J, with 10 bases between. This chain's CDR3 is CASYAGTNTGELFF. In nucleotides, the CDR3 is TGTGCCAGCTACGCCGGAACGAACACCGGGGAGCTGTTTTTT.

The gene calls are TRBV18 and TRBJ1-3; D unresolved. This CDR3 contains 15 residues. Trimming shortened V by 0 bases and J by 7 bases, and 13 bases separated the two germline ends. The germline V gene encodes CDR1 KGHSH and CDR2 LQKENI. This chain's CDR3 is CASSPPLGVSNTIYF. The CDR3, as DNA: TGTGCCAGCTCACCACCGCTGGGAGTCTCGAACACCATATATTTT.